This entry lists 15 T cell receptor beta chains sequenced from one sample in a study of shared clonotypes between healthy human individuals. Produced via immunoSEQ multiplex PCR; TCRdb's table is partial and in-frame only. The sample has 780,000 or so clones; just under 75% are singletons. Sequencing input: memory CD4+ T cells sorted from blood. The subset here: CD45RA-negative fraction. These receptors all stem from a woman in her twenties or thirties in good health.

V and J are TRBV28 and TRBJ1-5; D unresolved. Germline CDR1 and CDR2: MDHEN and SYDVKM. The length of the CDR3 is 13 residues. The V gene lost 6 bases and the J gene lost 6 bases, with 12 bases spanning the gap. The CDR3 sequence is CASRPDLAQPQHF. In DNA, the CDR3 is TGTGCCAGCAGACCGGACTTAGCTCAGCCCCAGCATTTT.

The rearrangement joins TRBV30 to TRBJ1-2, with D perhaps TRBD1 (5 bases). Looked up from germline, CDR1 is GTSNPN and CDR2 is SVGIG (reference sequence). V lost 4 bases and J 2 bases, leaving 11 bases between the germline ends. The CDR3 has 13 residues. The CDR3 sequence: CAWTQSGNYGYTF. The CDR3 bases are TGTGCCTGGACCCAATCAGGGAACTATGGCTACACCTTC.

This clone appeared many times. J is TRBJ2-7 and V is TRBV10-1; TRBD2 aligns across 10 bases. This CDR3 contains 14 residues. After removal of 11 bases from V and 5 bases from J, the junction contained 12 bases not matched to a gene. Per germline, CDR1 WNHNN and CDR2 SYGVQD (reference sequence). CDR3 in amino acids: CAPGASGRVNEQYF. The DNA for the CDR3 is TGCGCCCCAGGGGCTAGCGGGAGAGTAAACGAGCAGTACTTC.

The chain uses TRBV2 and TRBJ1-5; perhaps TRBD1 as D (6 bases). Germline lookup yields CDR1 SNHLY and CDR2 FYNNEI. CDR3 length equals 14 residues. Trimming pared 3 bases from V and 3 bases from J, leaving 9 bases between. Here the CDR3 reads CASSEGHTNQPQHF. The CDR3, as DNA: TGTGCCAGCAGTGAGGGACATACCAATCAGCCCCAGCATTTT. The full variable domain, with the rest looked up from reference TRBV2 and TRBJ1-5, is EPEVTQTPSHQVTQMGQEVILRCVPISNHLYFYWYRQILGQKVEFLVSFYNNEISEKSEIFDDQFSVERPDGSNFTLKIRSTKLEDSAMYFCASSEGHTNQPQHFGDGTRLSIL.

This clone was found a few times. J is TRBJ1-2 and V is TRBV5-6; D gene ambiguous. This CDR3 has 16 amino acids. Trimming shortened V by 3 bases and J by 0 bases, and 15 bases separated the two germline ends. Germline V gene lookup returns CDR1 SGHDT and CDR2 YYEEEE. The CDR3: CASSSAVGPANYGYTF. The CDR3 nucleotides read TGTGCCAGCAGCTCCGCCGTGGGCCCGGCTAACTATGGCTACACCTTC.

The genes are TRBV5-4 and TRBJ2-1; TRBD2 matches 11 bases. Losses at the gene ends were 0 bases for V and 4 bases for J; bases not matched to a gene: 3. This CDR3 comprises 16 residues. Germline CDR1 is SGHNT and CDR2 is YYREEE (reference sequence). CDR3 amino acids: CASSLGRTSGYNEQFF. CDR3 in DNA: TGTGCCAGCAGCTTGGGCAGGACTAGCGGGTACAATGAGCAGTTCTTC.

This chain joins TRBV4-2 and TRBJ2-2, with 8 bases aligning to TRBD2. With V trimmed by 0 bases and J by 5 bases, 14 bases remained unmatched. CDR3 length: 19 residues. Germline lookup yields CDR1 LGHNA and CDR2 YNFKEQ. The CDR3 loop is CASSQDPARRLASTGELFF. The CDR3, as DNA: TGTGCCAGCAGCCAAGATCCGGCGCGAAGACTAGCGAGTACCGGGGAGCTGTTTTTT.

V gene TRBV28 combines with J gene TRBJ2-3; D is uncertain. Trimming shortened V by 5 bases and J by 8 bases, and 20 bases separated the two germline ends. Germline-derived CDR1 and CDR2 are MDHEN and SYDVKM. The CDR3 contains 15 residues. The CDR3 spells CASSPSVTPSGTQYF. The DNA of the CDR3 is TGTGCCAGCAGTCCTTCGGTGACCCCATCGGGTACGCAGTATTTT.

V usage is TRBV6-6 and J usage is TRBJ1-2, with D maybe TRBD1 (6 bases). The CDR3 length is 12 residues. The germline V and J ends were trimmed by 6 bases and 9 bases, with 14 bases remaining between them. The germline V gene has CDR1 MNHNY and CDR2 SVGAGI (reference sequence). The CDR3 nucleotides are TGTGCCAGCAGGGGGGACATCACCAGCTACACCTTC. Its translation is CASRGDITSYTF.

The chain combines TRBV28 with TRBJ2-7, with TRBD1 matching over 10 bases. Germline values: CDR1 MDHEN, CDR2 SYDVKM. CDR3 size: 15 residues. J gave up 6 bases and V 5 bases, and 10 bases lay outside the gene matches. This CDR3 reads CASSTGTGVLGEQYF. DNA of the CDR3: TGTGCCAGCAGTACCGGGACAGGGGTCCTCGGCGAGCAGTACTTC.

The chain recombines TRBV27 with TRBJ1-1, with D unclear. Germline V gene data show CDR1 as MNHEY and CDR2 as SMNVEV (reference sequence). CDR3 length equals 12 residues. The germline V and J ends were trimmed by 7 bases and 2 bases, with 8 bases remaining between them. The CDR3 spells CASMSVNTEAFF. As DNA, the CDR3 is TGTGCCAGCATGTCAGTAAACACTGAAGCTTTCTTT.

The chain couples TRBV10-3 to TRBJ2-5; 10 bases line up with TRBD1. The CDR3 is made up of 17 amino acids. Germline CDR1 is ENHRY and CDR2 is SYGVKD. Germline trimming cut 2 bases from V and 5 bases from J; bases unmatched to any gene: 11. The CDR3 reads CAISEVGTGAAGETQYF. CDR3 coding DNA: TGTGCCATCAGTGAGGTAGGGACAGGGGCCGCGGGGGAGACCCAGTACTTC.

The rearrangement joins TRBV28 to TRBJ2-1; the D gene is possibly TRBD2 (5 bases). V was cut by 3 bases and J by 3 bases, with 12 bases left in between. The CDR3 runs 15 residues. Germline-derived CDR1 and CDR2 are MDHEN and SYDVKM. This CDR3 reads CASSLGADVYNEQFF. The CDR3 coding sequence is TGTGCCAGCAGTTTGGGAGCGGATGTCTACAATGAGCAGTTCTTC.

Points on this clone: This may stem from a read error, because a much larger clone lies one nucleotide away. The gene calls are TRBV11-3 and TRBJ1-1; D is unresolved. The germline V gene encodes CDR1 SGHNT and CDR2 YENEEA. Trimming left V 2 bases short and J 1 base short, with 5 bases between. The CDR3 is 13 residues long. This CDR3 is CASSLMGNTEAFF. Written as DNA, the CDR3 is TGTGCCAGCAGCTTAATGGGGAACACTGAAGCTTTCTTT.

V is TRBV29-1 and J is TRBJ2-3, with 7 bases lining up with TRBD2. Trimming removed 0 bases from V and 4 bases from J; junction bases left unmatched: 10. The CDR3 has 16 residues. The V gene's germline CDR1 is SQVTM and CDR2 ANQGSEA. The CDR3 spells CSVEDAAGVFADTQYF. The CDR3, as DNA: TGCAGCGTTGAAGATGCGGCGGGAGTTTTTGCAGATACGCAGTATTTT.